Detailed here is one T cell receptor (beta chain). Its antigen is not identified. The data were taken from a study of T cell responses to AZD1222 COVID-19 vaccine. Study findings and constraints: Targets within unmutated variant regions were reportedly found for nearly half of spike-specific TCRs.

In germline, CDR1 is MNHEY, CDR2 SVGEGT. The V end was cut by 2 bases, the J end by 5 bases, with 4 bases between. This CDR3 has 11 amino acids. Generated by immunoSEQ multiplex PCR, the TCRdb table keeps only in-frame clones and is missing some. The table includes tens of thousands of clones, around 91% detected once. The J gene is TRBJ2-7, the V gene TRBV6-2 or TRBV6-3; no firm D call. The specimen was peripheral blood, collected on day 0 of AZD1222 vaccination. The sequence derives from an adult in good health. The CDR3 region has the DNA TGTGCCAGCAGTTACCTGGACGAGCAGTACTTC. Encoded protein: CASSYLDEQYF.